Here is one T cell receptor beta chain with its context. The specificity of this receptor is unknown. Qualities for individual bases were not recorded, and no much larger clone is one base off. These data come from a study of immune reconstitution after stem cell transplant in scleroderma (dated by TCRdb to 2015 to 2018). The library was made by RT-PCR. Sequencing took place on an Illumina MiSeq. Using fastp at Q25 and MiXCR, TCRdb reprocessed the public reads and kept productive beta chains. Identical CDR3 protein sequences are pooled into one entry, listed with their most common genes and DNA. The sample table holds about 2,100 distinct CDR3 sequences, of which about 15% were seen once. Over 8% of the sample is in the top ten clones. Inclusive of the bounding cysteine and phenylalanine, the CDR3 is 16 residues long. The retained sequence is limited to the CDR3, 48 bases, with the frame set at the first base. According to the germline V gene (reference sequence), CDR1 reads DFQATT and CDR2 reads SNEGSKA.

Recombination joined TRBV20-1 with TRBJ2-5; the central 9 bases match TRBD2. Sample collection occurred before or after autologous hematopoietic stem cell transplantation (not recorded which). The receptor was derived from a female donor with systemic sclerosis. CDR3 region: CSAGSGGTTSRETQYF. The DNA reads TGCAGCGCTGGGAGCGGGGGGACGACCTCCCGAGAGACCCAGTACTTC.